These 25 T cell receptor beta chains were sequenced from one sample in a study of T-cell reconstitution after alpha-beta-depleted transplantation in children. For TCRbeta, the library was prepared with unique molecular identifiers. TCRdb re-analysed the PCR reads in MiXCR, keeping a single row per CDR3 protein. The table shows hundreds of thousands of distinct CDR3 sequences, with 10% to 15% occurring only once. This sample comprised PBMCs, mostly from graft donor cells, obtained 360 days after TCRalphabeta/CD19-depleted stem cell transplant. The receptors here all came from a male patient between 5 and 17 years old who had a stem cell transplant for acute myeloid leukemia, so the T cells may come from the graft donor.

V is TRBV10-3 and J is TRBJ2-1; tentatively, D is TRBD1 (6 bases). Germline loops: CDR1 ENHRY, CDR2 SYGVKD. Trimming stripped 8 bases from V and 5 bases from J, with 16 bases between. This CDR3 comprises 14 residues. The CDR3: CAIAAGQYHNEQFF. The CDR3 nucleotides read TGTGCCATCGCCGCTGGACAGTACCACAATGAGCAGTTCTTC.

This clonotype was counted a few times. The J gene is TRBJ2-1, the V gene TRBV7-8; D is undetermined. The CDR3 has 15 amino acids. V was trimmed by 3 bases and J by 2 bases, leaving 11 bases between them. Germline V gene sequence: CDR1 SGHVS, CDR2 FQNEAQ. For the CDR3, the DNA is TGTGCCAGCAGCTTGATAGCTCCACCCTACAATGAGCAGTTCTTC. This gives the protein CASSLIAPPYNEQFF.

The table lists this clonotype with a few counts. The chain recombines TRBV7-2 with TRBJ2-7, with D perhaps TRBD1 (6 bases). The V gene's germline CDR1 is SGHTA and CDR2 FQGNSA. The CDR3 runs to 13 residues. V lost 5 bases and J 4 bases, leaving 12 bases between the germline ends. CDR3 residues: CASSHTTGYEQYF. The CDR3 DNA reads TGTGCCAGCAGCCACACGACAGGTTACGAGCAGTACTTC.

The gene calls are TRBV3-1 and TRBJ2-3; weak D call: TRBD1 (5 bases). CDR3 length: 15 amino acids. Per germline, CDR1 LGHDT and CDR2 YNNKEL (reference sequence). Deletions cut 1 base from V and 8 bases from J, with 16 bases between. The CDR3 sequence: CASSQALRGAGTQYF. The CDR3 coding sequence is TGTGCCAGCAGCCAAGCTCTACGTGGGGCCGGTACGCAGTATTTT.

The chain uses TRBV7-6 and TRBJ2-7, with D perhaps matching TRBD2 (5 bases). There are 17 residues in the CDR3. V lost 0 bases and J lost 0, with 15 bases in between. Germline CDR1 reads SGHVS; CDR2 reads FNYEAQ. The CDR3, as DNA: TGTGCCAGCAGCTTAGCGGGTGGACGGGAAAGCTCCTACGAGCAGTACTTC. Encoded protein: CASSLAGGRESSYEQYF.

This clonotype has a handful of counts. The chain couples TRBV11-2 to TRBJ2-7, with a possible D match to TRBD1 (5 bases). The V gene's germline CDR1 is SGHAT and CDR2 FQNNGV. This CDR3 has 13 residues. Between the trimmed V and J ends, which lost 5 bases and 3 bases, there was a span of 11 bases. CDR3 region: CASSPRQNYEQYF. Here the CDR3 DNA reads TGTGCCAGCAGCCCTAGACAGAACTACGAGCAGTACTTC.

This clonotype was found many times. The gene calls are TRBV28 and TRBJ2-1; D gene uncertain. V lost 3 bases and J lost 2, with 20 bases in between. This CDR3 contains 18 residues. Germline-derived CDR1 and CDR2 are MDHEN and SYDVKM. The CDR3 DNA reads as TGTGCCAGCAGTTTCCCCACGACTCTAGTATTTACCTACAATGAGCAGTTCTTC. This codes for CASSFPTTLVFTYNEQFF. The full variable domain, with the rest looked up from reference TRBV28 and TRBJ2-1, is DVKVTQSSRYLVKRTGEKVFLECVQDMDHENMFWYRQDPGLGLRLIYFSYDVKMKEKGDIPEGYSVSREKKERFSLILESASTNQTSMYLCASSFPTTLVFTYNEQFFGPGTRLTVL.

This clonotype occurred a few times. This chain connects TRBV20-1 to TRBJ2-7; D gene ambiguous. The V and J ends lost 5 bases and 7 bases respectively, with 12 bases between them. The CDR3 has 11 amino acids. The V gene's germline CDR1 is DFQATT and CDR2 SNEGSKA (reference sequence). The CDR3 loop is CSAFSPGEQYF. The CDR3 bases are TGCAGTGCTTTTTCCCCGGGTGAGCAGTACTTC.

In its sample, this clonotype was seen a few times. The V and J genes are TRBV7-2 and TRBJ2-3, with unresolved D. Germline V lookup: CDR1 SGHTA, CDR2 FQGNSA. The CDR3 runs to 16 residues. V was clipped by 6 bases and J by 4 bases, with 20 bases between them. The CDR3 region is CASRPGPALDPDTQYF. The CDR3 nucleotides are TGTGCCAGCAGGCCCGGGCCCGCCTTGGACCCAGATACGCAGTATTTT.

This clonotype was observed at least ten times. V is TRBV7-6 and J is TRBJ2-7; TRBD2 is a possible D gene (5 bases). The V end was cut by 1 base, the J end by 3 bases, with 10 bases between. CDR1 and CDR2 (germline): SGHVS, FNYEAQ. CDR3 length equals 14 residues. The CDR3 region is CASSLVEGSYEQYF. CDR3 nucleotide sequence: TGTGCCAGCAGCTTAGTAGAGGGAAGCTACGAGCAGTACTTC.

This clonotype came up many times. The chain couples TRBV12-3 or TRBV12-4 to TRBJ2-1; 11 bases are shared with TRBD2. V was clipped by 5 bases and J by 4 bases; unmatched bases: 7. This CDR3 spans 16 amino acids. The CDR3 protein is CASSAPGTSGYNEQFF. The CDR3 region has the DNA TGTGCCAGCAGTGCCCCCGGGACTAGCGGATACAATGAGCAGTTCTTC.

The V gene is TRBV30, the J gene TRBJ2-1, with 13 bases aligning to TRBD2. The germline V gene encodes CDR1 GTSNPN and CDR2 SVGIG (reference sequence). This CDR3 has 16 residues. V gave up 2 bases and J gave up 4 bases; unmatched junction bases: 5. The CDR3 DNA reads as TGTGCCTGGAGTCCCGGGACTAGCGGGATTTACAATGAGCAGTTCTTC. It yields the protein CAWSPGTSGIYNEQFF.

This clonotype was detected only a few times. The CDR3 DNA follows: TGTGCCAGCAGTCATGGACTAGGCTCCTACAATGAGCAGTTCTTC. Residues: CASSHGLGSYNEQFF. The chain recombines TRBV28 with TRBJ2-1; TRBD2 matches at 7 bases. The CDR3 contains 15 residues. The ends lost 5 bases at V and 0 bases at J; junction bases unmatched: 4. The germline gives CDR1 MDHEN, CDR2 SYDVKM.

About this clonotype itself: At one of its ends the junction is not consistent with the germline gene, which may arise from a read error. V gene TRBV29-1 combines with J gene TRBJ2-3; the match to TRBD2 covers 11 bases. CDR3 length: 11 residues. CDR1 SQVTM and CDR2 ANQGSEA come from the germline V gene. CDR3 region: CCVTSGRPQYF. CDR3 DNA sequence: TGCTGCGTTACTAGCGGGAGACCGCAGTATTTT.

The chain is built from TRBV29-1 and TRBJ2-7, with D perhaps TRBD2 (5 bases). The CDR3 loop spans 12 amino acids. V gave up 4 bases and J gave up 4 bases, with 11 bases separating them. Germline loops: CDR1 SQVTM, CDR2 ANQGSEA. CDR3 DNA: TGCAGCGTTGTTAGCGCTGGGTACGAGCAGTACTTC. This sequence encodes CSVVSAGYEQYF.

The chain combines TRBV25-1 with TRBJ2-3; TRBD2 agrees at 7 bases. With 4 bases clipped from V and 2 bases from J, the junction kept 6 bases outside the gene matches. This CDR3 contains 15 residues. Germline V gives CDR1 MGHDK, CDR2 SYGVNS. The chain's CDR3 is CASSVSGDPTDTQYF. The CDR3 DNA reads as TGTGCCAGCAGTGTCAGCGGGGACCCCACAGATACGCAGTATTTT.

This clonotype occurred a few times. The rearrangement uses TRBV27 and TRBJ2-7; no definite D call. The germline V gene encodes CDR1 MNHEY and CDR2 SMNVEV (reference sequence). V lost 1 base to trimming and J lost 3 bases, with 7 bases between them. CDR3 length equals 13 residues. Here the CDR3 DNA reads TGTGCCAGCAGTTTATTGTCCGACTACGAGCAGTACTTC. As protein: CASSLLSDYEQYF.

This clonotype was seen only a few times. The CDR3 nucleotides are TGTGCCAGCAGCTCCACCCTATGGACAAAACTGTTTTTT. It yields the protein CASSSTLWTKLFF. This chain connects TRBV6-1 to TRBJ1-4; D not resolved. Trimming stripped 6 bases from V and 10 bases from J, with 15 bases between. CDR1 MNHNS and CDR2 SASEGT come from the germline V gene. The CDR3 is made up of 13 amino acids.

In its sample, this clonotype was seen once. The J gene is TRBJ2-5, the V gene TRBV20-1; 12 bases match TRBD1. V shed 5 bases and J 5 bases; nucleotides not matched to a gene: 21. The CDR3 is 19 amino acids. CDR1 is DFQATT, CDR2 SNEGSKA, per germline (reference sequence). The chain's CDR3 is CSAGDRGRLIGLHWETQYF. DNA of the CDR3: TGCAGTGCTGGGGACAGGGGGCGCTTAATCGGTCTGCACTGGGAGACCCAGTACTTC.

V is TRBV27 and J is TRBJ2-7; 7 bases fit TRBD1. The trim removed 6 bases at V and 0 bases at J, leaving 8 bases unmatched. Germline CDR1 reads MNHEY; CDR2 reads SMNVEV (reference sequence). The CDR3 sequence is 15 residues long. Here the CDR3 reads CASRLGTVSSYEQYF. The CDR3 DNA sequence: TGTGCCAGCAGACTTGGGACAGTGAGCTCCTACGAGCAGTACTTC.

This clonotype was detected ten times or more. V gene TRBV12-3 or TRBV12-4 combines with J gene TRBJ2-1; 11 positions agree with TRBD2. V dropped 4 bases and J dropped 4; count of bases not matched to a gene: 3. This CDR3 is built from 15 residues. The CDR3 bases are TGTGCCAGCAGTTACACTAGCGGGAGATACAATGAGCAGTTCTTC. Translation gives CASSYTSGRYNEQFF.

This clonotype was observed a few times. As DNA, the CDR3 is TGTGCCAGTAGTATACTCCGGGGCCGAGAAGATCAGCCCCAGCATTTT. Protein product: CASSILRGREDQPQHF. This rearrangement joins TRBV19 to TRBJ1-5; tentatively, D is TRBD1 (5 bases). The ends were cut back, 2 bases at V and 5 bases at J, with 16 bases in the middle. This CDR3 spans 16 amino acids. Germline V CDR1 and CDR2: LNHDA, SQIVND (reference sequence).

In this sample, this clonotype turned up a few times. This chain connects TRBV6-1 to TRBJ2-3; D is tentatively TRBD1 or TRBD2 (6 bases each). CDR1 is MNHNS, CDR2 SASEGT, per germline. The ends were cut back, 7 bases at V and 4 bases at J, with 21 bases in the middle. The CDR3 consists of 16 residues. CDR3 in amino acids: CASNHPRAGEADTQYF. CDR3 DNA sequence: TGTGCCAGCAATCACCCTAGGGCAGGGGAGGCAGATACGCAGTATTTT.

In its sample, this clonotype was seen a few times. This chain uses TRBV12-3 or TRBV12-4 with TRBJ1-6; 7 nucleotides agree with TRBD1. V gave up 8 bases and J gave up 13 bases; unmatched junction bases: 5. The CDR3 is 11 amino acids. CDR3: CASRQGTPLHF. CDR3 in DNA: TGTGCCAGCCGACAGGGAACCCCCCTCCACTTT.

The CDR3 spells CSAHSRLAWVEQYF. CDR3 coding DNA: TGCAGTGCTCACTCGCGACTAGCGTGGGTCGAGCAGTACTTC. The chain joins TRBV20-1 to TRBJ2-7, with 8 positions matching TRBD2. The germline V gene has CDR1 DFQATT and CDR2 SNEGSKA (reference sequence). The CDR3 length is 14 residues. After removal of 5 bases from V and 6 bases from J, the junction contained 12 bases not matched to a gene.